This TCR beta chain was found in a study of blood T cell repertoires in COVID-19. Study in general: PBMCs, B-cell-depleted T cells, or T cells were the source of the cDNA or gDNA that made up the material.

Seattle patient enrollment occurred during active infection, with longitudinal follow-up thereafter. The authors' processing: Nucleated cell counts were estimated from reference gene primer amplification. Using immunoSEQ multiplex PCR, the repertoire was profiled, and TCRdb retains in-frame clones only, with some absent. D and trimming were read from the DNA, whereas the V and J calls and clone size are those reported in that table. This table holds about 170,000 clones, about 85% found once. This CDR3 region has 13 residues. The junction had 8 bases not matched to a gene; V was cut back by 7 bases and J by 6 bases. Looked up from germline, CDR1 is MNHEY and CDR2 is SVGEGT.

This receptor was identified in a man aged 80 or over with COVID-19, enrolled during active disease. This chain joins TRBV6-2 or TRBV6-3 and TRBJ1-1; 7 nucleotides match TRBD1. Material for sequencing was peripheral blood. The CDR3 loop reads CASTPGQGAEAFF. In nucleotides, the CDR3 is TGTGCCAGCACCCCGGGGCAGGGGGCTGAAGCTTTCTTT.